This paragraph covers one TCR beta chain sequence. As yet, its antigen is unknown. This sample is drawn from a study of cytomegalovirus exposure and HLA in healthy donors. The ends were cut back, 5 bases at V and 2 bases at J, with 13 bases in the middle. CDR3 length: 15 amino acids. Germline V gene lookup returns CDR1 SGHAT and CDR2 FQDESV (reference sequence). PCR employed 60 Vbeta and 13 Jbeta primers. TCRdb's copy holds only in-frame clones and misses some; the assay was immunoSEQ multiplex PCR. The sample lists about 61,000 clones, more than 60% occurring once. Notes on the study in general: In an earlier analysis, productive rearrangement rates for most beta V segments clustered near 87% or 30%.

The specimen was PBMCs. The source of this sequence is a man in his fifties or sixties in good health and CMV-seropositive. The genes are TRBV11-1 and TRBJ2-4, with D possibly being TRBD1 (5 bases). DNA of the CDR3: TGTGCCAGCAGCAAACAGGATATGTCCAAAAACATTCAGTACTTC. Translating gives CASSKQDMSKNIQYF.